These T cell receptor beta chains were read from a single sample in a study of technical replicates of blood from a few donors. Some clones are missing from TCRdb's copy, which holds only in-frame ones; the method was immunoSEQ multiplex PCR. This table has some 84,000 clones, 91% appearing once. Sequencing was done on a sample of T cells isolated from PBMCs. These receptors were taken from a human donor in good health. The CDR3 runs from the conserved cysteine through the conserved F or W. Each record gives: CDR3 protein, J gene, V gene, D gene. D genes are given only for firm matches.

cdr3_aa: CASPTNHTGELFF
j_call: TRBJ2-2
v_call: TRBV6-1
d_call: NA

cdr3_aa: CASRQSLGQEGYGYTF
j_call: TRBJ1-2
v_call: TRBV28
d_call: TRBD1

cdr3_aa: CAWNALGQGFLGYTF
j_call: TRBJ1-2
v_call: TRBV30
d_call: TRBD1

cdr3_aa: CASSRVVEAFF
j_call: TRBJ1-1
v_call: TRBV2
d_call: NA

cdr3_aa: CASSDTGTGEQYF
j_call: TRBJ2-7
v_call: TRBV6-1
d_call: NA

cdr3_aa: CASSLQGARSDTQYF
j_call: TRBJ2-3
v_call: TRBV27
d_call: TRBD1

cdr3_aa: CASSSGYRGQPQHF
j_call: TRBJ1-5
v_call: TRBV28
d_call: NA

cdr3_aa: CASSTRDGGGTEAFF
j_call: TRBJ1-1
v_call: TRBV19
d_call: NA

cdr3_aa: CASSIEPGLAAWGELFF
j_call: TRBJ2-2
v_call: TRBV19
d_call: TRBD2

cdr3_aa: CATSRAAGSYNEQFF
j_call: TRBJ2-1
v_call: TRBV15
d_call: NA

cdr3_aa: CASITRGPTGGIYGYTF
j_call: TRBJ1-2
v_call: TRBV28
d_call: TRBD1

cdr3_aa: CAEMDSYDEKLFF
j_call: TRBJ1-4
v_call: TRBV6-5
d_call: NA

cdr3_aa: CASSYLGGTEAFF
j_call: TRBJ1-1
v_call: TRBV6-6
d_call: NA

cdr3_aa: CAGLLSGRFFYNEQFF
j_call: TRBJ2-1
v_call: TRBV7-2
d_call: TRBD2

cdr3_aa: CASRGHQNTEAFF
j_call: TRBJ1-1
v_call: TRBV6-1
d_call: NA

cdr3_aa: CASSRNGYRTQANYGYTF
j_call: TRBJ1-2
v_call: TRBV11-2
d_call: NA

cdr3_aa: CASSSYSSGYEQYF
j_call: TRBJ2-7
v_call: TRBV7-2
d_call: TRBD2

cdr3_aa: CASSQPGSGEETQYF
j_call: TRBJ2-5
v_call: TRBV4-1
d_call: NA

cdr3_aa: CASSVGSQDPYNEQFF
j_call: TRBJ2-1
v_call: TRBV9
d_call: NA

cdr3_aa: CASKVEGGSNQPQHF
j_call: TRBJ1-5
v_call: TRBV19
d_call: NA

cdr3_aa: CAWRVKSDSYEQYF
j_call: TRBJ2-7
v_call: TRBV30
d_call: NA

cdr3_aa: CASSPRGTGVSDTQYF
j_call: TRBJ2-3
v_call: TRBV11-3
d_call: TRBD1

cdr3_aa: CASNPASGTMHTDTQYF
j_call: TRBJ2-3
v_call: TRBV5-1
d_call: TRBD2

cdr3_aa: CASSRSGNYGYTF
j_call: TRBJ1-2
v_call: TRBV28
d_call: NA

cdr3_aa: CASSLGQGQDTQYF
j_call: TRBJ2-3
v_call: TRBV6-6
d_call: TRBD1

cdr3_aa: CASSRQRGTEAFF
j_call: TRBJ1-1
v_call: TRBV18
d_call: NA

cdr3_aa: CASSLQGADTQYF
j_call: TRBJ2-3
v_call: TRBV27
d_call: TRBD1

cdr3_aa: CASRTGANYGYTF
j_call: TRBJ1-2
v_call: TRBV19
d_call: NA

cdr3_aa: CATSRDRSYEQYF
j_call: TRBJ2-7
v_call: TRBV15
d_call: NA

cdr3_aa: CASATDGDYGYTF
j_call: TRBJ1-2
v_call: TRBV18
d_call: NA

cdr3_aa: CASSFAGGNYEQYF
j_call: TRBJ2-7
v_call: TRBV28
d_call: TRBD2

cdr3_aa: CASSSRDRLYEQYF
j_call: TRBJ2-7
v_call: TRBV11-2
d_call: TRBD1

cdr3_aa: CASSTNRVFQEQYF
j_call: TRBJ2-7
v_call: TRBV5-6
d_call: NA

cdr3_aa: CASSQDSLYEQYF
j_call: TRBJ2-7
v_call: TRBV14
d_call: NA

cdr3_aa: CASSPSTFEYWNTEAFF
j_call: TRBJ1-1
v_call: TRBV18
d_call: NA

cdr3_aa: CASSTEQGESGELFF
j_call: TRBJ2-2
v_call: TRBV19
d_call: NA

cdr3_aa: CASSLDGAYGYTF
j_call: TRBJ1-2
v_call: TRBV5-4
d_call: NA

cdr3_aa: CASSLAGLGGELFF
j_call: TRBJ2-2
v_call: TRBV7-3
d_call: NA

cdr3_aa: CASSVGDSTNEKLFF
j_call: TRBJ1-4
v_call: TRBV7-6
d_call: TRBD1

cdr3_aa: CASSLVAGGPYNEQFF
j_call: TRBJ2-1
v_call: TRBV5-4
d_call: TRBD2

cdr3_aa: CASRGGGNQPQHF
j_call: TRBJ1-5
v_call: TRBV19
d_call: NA

cdr3_aa: CATSRESGGYTEAFF
j_call: TRBJ1-1
v_call: TRBV15
d_call: NA

cdr3_aa: CASSYGQVNGNTIYF
j_call: TRBJ1-3
v_call: TRBV28
d_call: NA

cdr3_aa: CASSMTTSGTTDTQYF
j_call: TRBJ2-3
v_call: TRBV13
d_call: TRBD2

cdr3_aa: CASSLEPLRDEQYF
j_call: TRBJ2-7
v_call: TRBV5-4
d_call: NA

cdr3_aa: CASSLFGGTLSYNEQFF
j_call: TRBJ2-1
v_call: TRBV7-6
d_call: NA

cdr3_aa: CASSLVWESETQYF
j_call: TRBJ2-5
v_call: TRBV7-9
d_call: NA

cdr3_aa: CASSLSGAGVGNEQFF
j_call: TRBJ2-1
v_call: TRBV27
d_call: TRBD2

cdr3_aa: CASPPAFF
j_call: TRBJ1-1
v_call: TRBV7-2
d_call: NA

cdr3_aa: CASSLGRLAGKYGNEQFF
j_call: TRBJ2-1
v_call: TRBV5-4
d_call: TRBD2

cdr3_aa: CASSPGIQETQYF
j_call: TRBJ2-5
v_call: TRBV27
d_call: NA

cdr3_aa: CASSLGRWYGYTF
j_call: TRBJ1-2
v_call: TRBV13
d_call: NA

cdr3_aa: CASSLLAGGRYSYNEQFF
j_call: TRBJ2-1
v_call: TRBV27
d_call: TRBD2